Listed here are 30 T cell receptor beta chains from one sample, sequenced in a study of early T cells in non-severe SARS-CoV-2 infection. TCRdb processed the 5' RACE reads anew with MiXCR; each CDR3 protein has one entry. The repertoire holds roughly 97,000 distinct CDR3 sequences, with approximately 11% as singletons. The sequenced sample was whole blood, obtained at baseline. The receptors here all came from an adult who was a healthcare worker with PCR-confirmed SARS-CoV-2 infection or an uninfected control (not recorded which).

The chain combines TRBV6-1 with TRBJ2-7; D is perhaps TRBD1 (6 bases). This CDR3 spans 15 amino acids. Germline CDR1 is MNHNS and CDR2 is SASEGT. Trimming took 2 bases from V and 5 from J, leaving 16 bases between them. In DNA, the CDR3 is TGTGCCAGCAGTGAAACCGCAGGGGTCCGCGACGAGCAGTACTTC. Protein product: CASSETAGVRDEQYF.

This chain links TRBV7-9 with TRBJ2-7, with D tentatively TRBD2 (5 bases). CDR1 and CDR2 (germline): SEHNR, FQNEAQ (reference sequence). Between the trimmed V and J ends, which lost 5 bases and 3 bases, there was a span of 35 bases. The length of the CDR3 is 21 residues. The CDR3: CASSPQEGRTRAAESLYEQYF. The CDR3 nucleotides are TGTGCCAGCAGCCCGCAGGAAGGTCGTACAAGAGCGGCTGAGAGCCTCTACGAGCAGTACTTC.

This clonotype was detected many times. The gene calls are TRBV6-1 and TRBJ2-7, with D uncertain. Germline CDR1 and CDR2: MNHNS and SASEGT. Trimming cost V 4 bases and J 2 bases, with 9 bases left between them. The CDR3 is 13 amino acids. CDR3 sequence reads: CASSVGFAYEQYF. In nucleotides, the CDR3 is TGTGCCAGCAGTGTGGGGTTCGCCTACGAGCAGTACTTC.

This clonotype was seen ten or more times. The chain employs TRBV5-6 and TRBJ2-7, with 9 nucleotides matching TRBD1. The CDR3 is made up of 14 amino acids. The germline gives CDR1 SGHDT, CDR2 YYEEEE. J gave up 7 bases and V 2 bases, and 7 bases lay outside the gene matches. This CDR3 reads CASSFPGQGQEQYF. In nucleotides, the CDR3 is TGTGCCAGCAGCTTCCCGGGACAGGGTCAAGAGCAGTACTTC.

The rearrangement joins TRBV3-1 to TRBJ2-5; 10 positions match TRBD1. V lost 0 bases, J lost 4 bases, and 2 bases stayed unmatched. This CDR3 has 15 amino acids. Germline V gene lookup returns CDR1 LGHDT and CDR2 YNNKEL (reference sequence). CDR3: CASSQERTGGETQYF. The CDR3 DNA is TGTGCCAGCAGCCAAGAACGGACAGGGGGAGAGACCCAGTACTTC.

This clonotype was detected ten times or more. The V call is TRBV7-9, the J call TRBJ1-5; 10 bases are shared with TRBD1. CDR3 length equals 18 residues. Unmatched junction bases numbered 11, after V lost 4 bases and J lost 2 bases. CDR1 and CDR2 from the germline V gene are SEHNR and FQNEAQ (reference sequence). DNA for the CDR3: TGTGCCAGCAGCTCCGGGACAGGGGAGTTAGGGCGCAATCAGCCCCAGCATTTT. It encodes CASSSGTGELGRNQPQHF.

Ten or more counts support this clonotype. The chain carries TRBV11-3 and TRBJ2-2, with no clear D. Trimming took off 1 base at V and 2 bases at J, with 5 bases between the two ends. Germline V gene lookup returns CDR1 SGHNT and CDR2 YENEEA. This CDR3 region has 14 residues. The CDR3 DNA is TGTGCCAGCAGCTTAGCAGCTAACACCGGGGAGCTGTTTTTT. Its translation is CASSLAANTGELFF.

V gene TRBV24-1 combines with J gene TRBJ1-2; weak D call: TRBD1 (5 bases). CDR3 length equals 14 residues. Germline V gives CDR1 KGHDR, CDR2 SFDVKD. With 5 bases removed from V and 2 bases from J, the gap between germline ends came to 11 bases. The CDR3 nucleotides are TGTGCCACCAGTGGACCCCGACAGAACTATGGCTACACCTTC. Its protein product is CATSGPRQNYGYTF.

The table lists this clonotype with many counts. The rearrangement links TRBV20-1 to TRBJ2-3, with a possible D match to TRBD1 (6 bases). The CDR3 is 12 residues long. The germline V gene encodes CDR1 DFQATT and CDR2 SNEGSKA (reference sequence). Trimming cost V 3 bases and J 10 bases, with 14 bases left between them. The CDR3 loop is CSARRFKGAQYF. CDR3 nucleotides: TGCAGTGCTAGGAGGTTCAAGGGGGCGCAGTATTTT.

This chain joins TRBV30 and TRBJ2-3, with a tentative D call TRBD1 (5 bases). Trimming removed 4 bases from V and 5 bases from J, with 16 bases in between. Germline CDR1 and CDR2: GTSNPN and SVGIG (reference sequence). The CDR3 runs 14 residues. The CDR3 region is CAWNGRAVEDTQYF. The CDR3 DNA is TGTGCCTGGAATGGCAGGGCCGTGGAAGATACGCAGTATTTT.

The chain uses TRBV14 and TRBJ2-5; D gene ambiguous. The CDR3 covers 14 residues. V gave up 0 bases and J gave up 5 bases, with 10 bases separating them. CDR1 and CDR2 from the germline V gene are SGHDN and FVKESK. CDR3 amino acids: CASSQDRVRETQYF. Written as DNA, the CDR3 is TGTGCCAGCAGCCAAGATAGGGTACGCGAGACCCAGTACTTC.

This clonotype was seen a few times. The chain joins TRBV28 to TRBJ1-1; no reliable D call. The CDR3 consists of 15 residues. Deletions cut 5 bases from V and 2 bases from J, with 15 bases between. Germline loops: CDR1 MDHEN, CDR2 SYDVKM. In DNA, the CDR3 is TGTGCCAGCAGTCCCCCGGTATCGGGAAACACTGAAGCTTTCTTT. Protein: CASSPPVSGNTEAFF.

A few counts support this clonotype. The rearrangement joins TRBV10-3 to TRBJ1-5; the D is unclear. Trimming left V 1 base short and J 3 bases short, with 7 bases between. The CDR3 contains 14 residues. Germline assignment: CDR1 ENHRY and CDR2 SYGVKD. CDR3 DNA sequence: TGTGCCATCAGTGAGTACAGCTTCAATCAGCCCCAGCATTTT. Its protein is CAISEYSFNQPQHF.

V and J are TRBV10-2 and TRBJ2-7; D uncertain. The germline V gene encodes CDR1 WSHSY and CDR2 SAAADI. V was shortened by 4 bases and J by 0 bases, with 7 bases between the two germline ends. The CDR3 totals 13 residues. Here the CDR3 reads CASSVQISYEQYF. In DNA form, the CDR3 reads TGCGCCAGCAGTGTTCAGATCTCCTACGAGCAGTACTTC.

This clonotype was observed at least ten times. The chain recombines TRBV4-3 with TRBJ2-1; D may be TRBD2 (5 bases). Trimming shortened V by 0 bases and J by 9 bases, and 21 bases separated the two germline ends. Germline CDR1 is LGHNA and CDR2 is YSLEER. The CDR3 is 17 amino acids. Here the CDR3 DNA reads TGCGCCAGCAGCCAAGATAGAACGGGGAGCTTCTCGCGTGAGCAGTTCTTC. Protein sequence: CASSQDRTGSFSREQFF.

This chain joins TRBV3-1 and TRBJ2-7; 10 nucleotides agree with TRBD2. The CDR3 runs to 14 residues. V gave up 4 bases and J gave up 2 bases; unmatched junction bases: 2. Germline CDR1 and CDR2: LGHDT and YNNKEL (reference sequence). CDR3 bases: TGTGCCAGCAGCCGAAGCGGGGGGGCCTACGAGCAGTACTTC. It is translated as CASSRSGGAYEQYF.

This clonotype was counted a few times. The chain is built from TRBV5-1 and TRBJ2-3, with 7 bases that match TRBD2. The V and J ends lost 0 bases and 1 base, in that order; junction bases with no gene match: 11. The CDR3 length is 18 residues. Germline V CDR1 and CDR2: SGHRS, YFSETQ. The CDR3 DNA reads as TGCGCCAGCAGCTTGGAGGGAAGATTTGCGGGGGGCACAGATACGCAGTATTTT. As protein: CASSLEGRFAGGTDTQYF.

In this sample, this clonotype turned up many times. The V gene is TRBV5-5, the J gene TRBJ2-3; the D gene is possibly TRBD2 (6 bases). Trimming pared 6 bases from V and 1 base from J, leaving 9 bases between. The CDR3 is 13 residues long. Per germline, CDR1 SGHKS and CDR2 YYEKEE (reference sequence). The CDR3 protein is CASIASGTDTQYF. The CDR3 DNA is TGTGCCAGCATTGCTAGCGGCACAGATACGCAGTATTTT.

This clonotype was counted a few times. This chain uses TRBV6-6 with TRBJ2-1; D may be TRBD2 (6 bases). Germline lookup yields CDR1 MNHNY and CDR2 SVGAGI (reference sequence). The V end was cut by 6 bases, the J end by 0 bases, with 15 bases between. This CDR3 spans 16 amino acids. CDR3 loop: CASRNGGPPSYNEQFF. The CDR3 DNA reads TGTGCCAGCAGGAATGGAGGGCCCCCCTCCTACAATGAGCAGTTCTTC.

V and J are TRBV25-1 and TRBJ1-1, with D perhaps matching TRBD1 (5 bases). The CDR3 consists of 12 residues. The V and J ends lost 3 bases and 12 bases respectively, with 14 bases between them. Germline V CDR1 and CDR2: MGHDK, SYGVNS. The CDR3 sequence is CASSDQGGIPFF. The CDR3 bases are TGTGCCAGCAGTGATCAGGGAGGGATACCTTTCTTT.

This clonotype was observed at least ten times. The chain combines TRBV4-2 with TRBJ2-1; weak D call: TRBD2 (6 bases). Trimming removed 0 bases at V and 5 bases at J, with 17 bases between. From germline, CDR1 is LGHNA and CDR2 YNFKEQ. The CDR3 is 17 amino acids. DNA for the CDR3: TGTGCCAGCAGCCAAGATAACGCAGGAGGGTGGGACAATGAGCAGTTCTTC. The encoded protein is CASSQDNAGGWDNEQFF.

This clonotype was observed at least ten times. The genes are TRBV20-1 and TRBJ1-5; D is undetermined. This CDR3 is built from 14 residues. Germline-derived CDR1 and CDR2 are DFQATT and SNEGSKA (reference sequence). Trimming left V 5 bases short and J 2 bases short, with 13 bases between. CDR3 in amino acids: CSAVRVQGNQPQHF. CDR3 sequence (DNA): TGCAGTGCTGTCCGCGTCCAGGGCAATCAGCCCCAGCATTTT.

Here the CDR3 DNA reads TGCAGTGCTAGTTGGGGGGCGAGGGAGACCCAGTACTTC. It codes for CSASWGARETQYF. The chain employs TRBV20-1 and TRBJ2-5; D may match TRBD1 or TRBD2 (6 bases each). The CDR3 has 13 amino acids. The ends were cut back, 3 bases at V and 5 bases at J, with 13 bases in the middle. Germline V gives CDR1 DFQATT, CDR2 SNEGSKA (reference sequence).

This clonotype was seen many times. This chain connects TRBV7-9 to TRBJ2-3; unclear D gene. V dropped 1 base and J dropped 3 bases, with 8 bases sitting between them. This CDR3 spans 14 amino acids. Germline CDR1 is SEHNR and CDR2 is FQNEAQ (reference sequence). CDR3 sequence: CASSLGSTTDTQYF. CDR3 bases: TGTGCCAGCAGCTTAGGGTCCACGACAGATACGCAGTATTTT.

This clonotype was recorded many times. J is TRBJ2-7 and V is TRBV30; 7 nucleotides agree with TRBD1. Germline V CDR1 and CDR2: GTSNPN, SVGIG (reference sequence). The CDR3 totals 13 residues. The J segment lost 13 bases and the V segment lost 0 bases, leaving 12 bases of the junction unmatched. The CDR3 coding sequence is TGTGCCTGGAGTGTAGGGGACAGAGCTCACTATTACTTC. This translates into CAWSVGDRAHYYF.

Comment on this clonotype: A read error may explain this, as a much larger clone is one base away. The rearrangement uses TRBV19 and TRBJ2-4, with TRBD1 as a possible D gene (6 bases). Germline CDR1 LNHDA, CDR2 SQIVND (reference sequence). The CDR3 is 14 residues long. The CDR3 sequence: CVSSTRYRENIQYF. The CDR3, as DNA: TGTGTCAGTAGTACCCGATACAGGGAAAACATTCAGTACTTC. Filled out from reference TRBV19 and TRBJ2-4, the complete variable domain reads DGGITQSPKYLFRKEGQNVTLSCEQNLNHDAMYWYRQDPGQGLRLIYYSQIVNDFQKGDIAEGYSVSREKKESFPLTVTSAQKNPTAFYLCVSSTRYRENIQYFGAGTRLSVL.

A note on this clonotype: With a much larger clone just one base away, this may be a read error. V gene TRBV29-1 combines with J gene TRBJ2-1, with TRBD1 matching over 9 bases. The CDR3 totals 13 residues. Looked up from germline, CDR1 is SQVTM and CDR2 is ANQGSEA. The ends lost 7 bases at V and 6 bases at J; junction bases unmatched: 7. For the CDR3, the DNA is TGCAGCGCTCGACAGGGGGACTTCAATGAGCAGTTCTTC. Amino acids: CSARQGDFNEQFF.

This clonotype was found many times. This chain links TRBV27 with TRBJ2-1; a weak D match, TRBD1 (6 bases). Germline loops: CDR1 MNHEY, CDR2 SMNVEV (reference sequence). Trimming cost V 4 bases and J 0 bases, with 13 bases left between them. The CDR3 has 16 residues. CDR3 sequence (DNA): TGTGCCAGCAGTTCCGGACAGATAAGCTCCTACAATGAGCAGTTCTTC. It is translated as CASSSGQISSYNEQFF.

This clonotype was recorded at least ten times. The chain recombines TRBV7-8 with TRBJ2-7; no clear D. Per germline, CDR1 SGHVS and CDR2 FQNEAQ. The CDR3 extends over 14 amino acids. With 3 bases removed from V and 0 bases from J, the gap between germline ends came to 9 bases. CDR3 sequence reads: CASSLMTSSYEQYF. CDR3 coding DNA: TGTGCCAGCAGCTTGATGACAAGCTCCTACGAGCAGTACTTC.

This clonotype has at least ten counts. V is TRBV20-1 and J is TRBJ1-2; D may be TRBD1 (5 bases). Looked up from germline, CDR1 is DFQATT and CDR2 is SNEGSKA (reference sequence). Trimming took 3 bases from V and 6 from J, leaving 17 bases between them. The CDR3 consists of 14 residues. CDR3 in DNA: TGCAGTGCTAGGTTGGAGGGGTCCAAGGATGGCTACACCTTC. It yields the protein CSARLEGSKDGYTF.